Listed here are 8 T cell receptor beta chains from one sample, sequenced in a study of shared T cell receptors in the human thymus (dated by TCRdb to 2020 to 2022). Libraries were constructed by the immunoSEQ multiplex PCR assay. In TCRdb, the immuneACCESS table is reduced to in-frame sequences with V and J assigned. These tables do not hold every clone; where another copy was compared, an unresolved V gene accounts for under half, and the others remain unexplained. The sample profile shows 540,000 or so clones; 70% to 80% of them were found once. Approximately 0.013% of the sample is in the top ten clones. The data were also submitted as part of a second study, on human thymus T cells.

Sample: thymocytes. All receptors derive from a boy less than two years old with a congenital heart defect. Donor details come from another sample of the same person, matched by shared clones.

This clone was counted a single time. The V call is TRBV7-2, the J call TRBJ1-2; perhaps TRBD1 as D (6 bases). Trimming left V 5 bases short and J 3 bases short, with 13 bases between. The CDR3 loop spans 14 amino acids. Per germline, CDR1 SGHTA and CDR2 FQGNSA. Here the CDR3 DNA reads TGTGCCAGCAGCGTGACAGGAAAGGACTATGGCTACACCTTC. The encoded protein is CASSVTGKDYGYTF.

The CDR3 bases are TGTGCCAGCGGACGCGGAGGTTTCTCCTACGAGCAGTACTTC. Protein product: CASGRGGFSYEQYF. The chain joins TRBV6-5 to TRBJ2-7, with D perhaps TRBD2 (5 bases). Trimming removed 8 bases at V and 0 bases at J, with 14 bases between. Germline assignment: CDR1 MNHEY and CDR2 SVGAGI. The CDR3 covers 14 residues.

The chain recombines TRBV27 with TRBJ2-1; possibly TRBD2 for D (6 bases). Trimming left V 8 bases short and J 7 bases short, with 21 bases between. Per the germline V gene, CDR1 is MNHEY and CDR2 is SMNVEV (reference sequence). This CDR3 has 15 residues. CDR3 in amino acids: CASGNFSGGVNEQFF. CDR3 in DNA: TGTGCCAGCGGAAACTTCTCCGGAGGGGTTAATGAGCAGTTCTTC.

V is TRBV11-3 and J is TRBJ2-5; perhaps TRBD2 as D (6 bases). The DNA end favors TRBJ2-7, so the J call may be wrong. The CDR3 loop spans 15 amino acids. Germline V gives CDR1 SGHNT, CDR2 YENEEA. As DNA, the CDR3 is TGTGCCAGCAGCTTAGACGGGGCGGGGTCCTACGAGCAGTACTTC. Protein product: CASSLDGAGSYEQYF.

The gene calls are TRBV7-9 and TRBJ1-3; 8 bases line up with TRBD1. The CDR3 length is 17 residues. Losses at the gene ends were 1 base for V and 0 bases for J; bases not matched to a gene: 5. Germline lookup yields CDR1 SEHNR and CDR2 FQNEAQ (reference sequence). This chain's CDR3 is CASSLGGQVLSGNTIYF. The CDR3 nucleotides are TGTGCCAGCAGCTTAGGGGGACAGGTCCTCTCTGGAAACACCATATATTTT.

The chain is built from TRBV6-5 and TRBJ1-2, with 10 bases fitting TRBD1. Germline V gene sequence: CDR1 MNHEY, CDR2 SVGAGI. The trim removed 2 bases at V and 11 bases at J, leaving 5 bases unmatched. The CDR3 totals 13 residues. CDR3 region: CASSYKGQGSYTF. The DNA for the CDR3 is TGTGCCAGCAGTTACAAGGGACAGGGGAGTTACACCTTC.

The chain links TRBV27 to TRBJ2-5, with 11 bases that match TRBD2. Germline V gene sequence: CDR1 MNHEY, CDR2 SMNVEV (reference sequence). J lost 4 bases, V lost 2 bases, and 6 bases had no gene match. This CDR3 spans 16 amino acids. The CDR3: CASSLSSGRAGETQYF. The CDR3 DNA follows: TGTGCCAGCAGTTTAAGTAGCGGGAGGGCCGGAGAGACCCAGTACTTC.

V and J are TRBV10-1 and TRBJ2-5, with 9 bases lining up with TRBD1. Trimming at V came to 10 bases and at J to 3 bases, leaving 6 bases not matched to a gene. From germline, CDR1 is WNHNN and CDR2 SYGVQD (reference sequence). The CDR3 has 13 amino acids. The CDR3 loop is CATGTGFEETQYF. The CDR3 coding sequence is TGCGCCACCGGGACAGGGTTTGAAGAGACCCAGTACTTC.